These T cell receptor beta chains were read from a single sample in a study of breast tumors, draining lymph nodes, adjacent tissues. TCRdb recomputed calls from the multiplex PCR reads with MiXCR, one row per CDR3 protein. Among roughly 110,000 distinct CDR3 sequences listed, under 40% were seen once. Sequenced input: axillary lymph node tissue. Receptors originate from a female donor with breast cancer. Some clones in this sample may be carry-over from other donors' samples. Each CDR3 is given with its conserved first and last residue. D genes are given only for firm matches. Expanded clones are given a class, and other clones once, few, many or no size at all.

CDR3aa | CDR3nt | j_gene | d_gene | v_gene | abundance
CASSLQGGTGELFF | TGTGCCAGCAGTTTACAGGGTGGAACCGGGGAGCTGTTTTTT | TRBJ2-2 | - | TRBV12-3/TRBV12-4 | many
CASSDLTRQARMNTQYF | TGCGCCAGCAGTGACCTAACCAGACAGGCCCGGATGAATACGCAGTATTTT | TRBJ2-3 | - | TRBV10-1 | many
CASSYRDRGTGELFF | TGTGCCAGCAGTTACCGGGACAGGGGAACCGGGGAGCTGTTTTTT | TRBJ2-2 | TRBD1 | TRBV6-6 | many
CASSGQETQYF | TGTGCCAGCAGTGGACAAGAGACCCAGTACTTC | TRBJ2-5 | - | TRBV25-1 | many
CASSPRGIVYGYTF | TGTGCCAGTAGTCCCAGGGGGATCGTCTATGGCTACACCTTC | TRBJ1-2 | TRBD1 | TRBV19 | many
CASSVLSSRGPFLNLNYGYTF | TGTGCCAGCAGCGTACTCTCCTCGAGGGGACCCTTTCTGAACTTGAACTATGGCTACACCTTC | TRBJ1-2 | - | TRBV9 | many
CASSVEREWGSGANVLTF | TGTGCCAGCAGCGTAGAAAGGGAATGGGGCTCTGGGGCCAACGTCCTGACTTTC | TRBJ2-6 | - | TRBV9 | many
CASSESGSGGGYTF | TGTGCCAGCAGTGAATCAGGGTCAGGGGGTGGCTACACCTTC | TRBJ1-2 | TRBD1 | TRBV12-3/TRBV12-4 | many
CASSQAGSGGARVRAKNIQYF | TGCGCCAGCAGCCAAGCTGGTAGCGGGGGGGCAAGGGTAAGAGCCAAAAACATTCAGTACTTC | TRBJ2-4 | TRBD2 | TRBV4-3 | -
CASSSGLAGASTDTQYF | TGTGCCAGCAGCTCGGGACTAGCGGGAGCTAGCACAGATACGCAGTATTTT | TRBJ2-3 | TRBD2 | TRBV18 | many
CSATSGGSFSYEQYF | TGCAGTGCGACTAGCGGGGGATCCTTCTCCTACGAGCAGTACTTC | TRBJ2-7 | TRBD2 | TRBV20-1 | many
CASSERSTNEKLFF | TGCGCCAGCAGTGAAAGGTCAACTAATGAAAAACTGTTTTTT | TRBJ1-4 | - | TRBV10-1 | many
CASSYSGTAIGGYTF | TGTGCCAGCAGTTATTCCGGGACAGCGATTGGTGGCTACACCTTC | TRBJ1-2 | TRBD1 | TRBV6-2/TRBV6-3 | many
CSYAPVTGVVETQYF | TGCAGCTACGCCCCGGTCACAGGGGTTGTGGAGACCCAGTACTTC | TRBJ2-5 | TRBD1 | TRBV29-1 | many
CSAGEGEFTQYF | TGCAGTGCTGGAGAAGGGGAATTTACGCAGTATTTT | TRBJ2-3 | - | TRBV20-1 | many
CASRQGGGTYEQYF | TGTGCCAGCAGACAAGGGGGCGGGACCTACGAGCAGTACTTC | TRBJ2-7 | - | TRBV7-2 | many
CASSYLRQYGANVLTF | TGTGCCAGCAGTTACTTGAGACAGTATGGGGCCAACGTCCTGACTTTC | TRBJ2-6 | - | TRBV6-5 | many
CASSPTGVANTEAFF | TGTGCCAGCAGCCCCACCGGAGTTGCAAACACTGAAGCTTTCTTT | TRBJ1-1 | - | TRBV11-1 | -
CASSGLAGSTDTQYF | TGTGCCAGCAGCGGACTAGCTGGGAGCACAGATACGCAGTATTTT | TRBJ2-3 | TRBD2 | TRBV6-4 | many
CASSVEVSGGGTQYF | TGTGCCAGCAGCGTAGAGGTTAGCGGGGGGGGTACGCAGTATTTT | TRBJ2-3 | TRBD2 | TRBV9 | many
CASLVGGGGTEAFF | TGTGCCAGCCTAGTGGGTGGGGGGGGCACTGAAGCTTTCTTT | TRBJ1-1 | - | TRBV12-3/TRBV12-4 | few
CSANGKSYSGGITDTQYF | TGCAGTGCTAACGGAAAGTCATATAGCGGAGGCATCACAGATACGCAGTATTTT | TRBJ2-3 | - | TRBV20-1 | many
CASSSSGSNSYNEQFF | TGTGCCAGCAGTTCTAGCGGGAGTAACTCCTACAATGAGCAGTTCTTC | TRBJ2-1 | TRBD2 | TRBV7-9 | many
CASSPGGGSPLHF | TGTGCCAGTAGTCCAGGGGGGGGTTCACCCCTCCACTTT | TRBJ1-6 | TRBD1 | TRBV19 | many
CASSPGSGGANEQFF | TGTGCCAGCTCACCCGGAAGCGGGGGGGCCAATGAGCAGTTCTTC | TRBJ2-1 | TRBD2 | TRBV18 | few
CASSRQGWETGELFF | TGTGCCAGCAGCCGGCAGGGCTGGGAGACCGGGGAGCTGTTTTTT | TRBJ2-2 | - | TRBV11-2 | -
CSVEKAGGDSSYEQYF | TGCAGCGTTGAAAAAGCGGGAGGGGATAGCTCCTACGAGCAGTACTTC | TRBJ2-7 | TRBD2 | TRBV29-1 | -
CASSSSGRDGYTF | TGTGCCAGCAGTTCCTCAGGGAGGGATGGCTACACCTTC | TRBJ1-2 | - | TRBV28 | -
CSVGVPGLCSGANVLTF | TGCAGCGTGGGAGTCCCCGGGCTGTGCTCTGGGGCCAACGTCCTGACTTTC | TRBJ2-6 | - | TRBV29-1 | -